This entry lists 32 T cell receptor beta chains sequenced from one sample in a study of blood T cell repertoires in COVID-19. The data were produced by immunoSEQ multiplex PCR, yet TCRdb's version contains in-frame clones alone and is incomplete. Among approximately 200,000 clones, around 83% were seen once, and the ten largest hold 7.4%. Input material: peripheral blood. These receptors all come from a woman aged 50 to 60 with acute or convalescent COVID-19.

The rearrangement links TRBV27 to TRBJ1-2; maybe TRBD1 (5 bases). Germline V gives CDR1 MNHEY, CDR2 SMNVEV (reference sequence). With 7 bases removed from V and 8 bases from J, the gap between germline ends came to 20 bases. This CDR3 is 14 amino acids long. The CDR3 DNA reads TGTGCCAGCAAAAAGCTAGGCCAGGGTGGGGGCTACACCTTC. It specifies CASKKLGQGGGYTF.

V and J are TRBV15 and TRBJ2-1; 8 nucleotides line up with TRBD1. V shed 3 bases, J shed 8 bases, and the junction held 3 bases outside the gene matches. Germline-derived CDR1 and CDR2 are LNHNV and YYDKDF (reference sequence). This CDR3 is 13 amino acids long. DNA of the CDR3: TGTGCCACCAGCAGGGACAGGGCACATGAGCAGTTCTTC. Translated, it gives CATSRDRAHEQFF.

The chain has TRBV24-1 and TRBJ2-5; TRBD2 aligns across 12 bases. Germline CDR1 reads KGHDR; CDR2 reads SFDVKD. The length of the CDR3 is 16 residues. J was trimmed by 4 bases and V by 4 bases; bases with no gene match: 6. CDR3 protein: CATSDWTSGEAETQYF. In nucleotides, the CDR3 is TGTGCCACCAGTGACTGGACTAGCGGGGAAGCAGAGACCCAGTACTTC.

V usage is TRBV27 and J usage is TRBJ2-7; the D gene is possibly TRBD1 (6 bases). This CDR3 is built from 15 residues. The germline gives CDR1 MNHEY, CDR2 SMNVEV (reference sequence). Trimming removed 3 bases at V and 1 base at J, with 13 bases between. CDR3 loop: CASSFFDRSSYEQYF. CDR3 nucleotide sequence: TGTGCCAGCAGTTTTTTCGACAGGAGTTCCTACGAGCAGTACTTC.

The CDR3 nucleotides are TGTGCCAGCAGCACCACAGGGGGCGCCGATCAGCCCCAGCATTTT. Translation gives CASSTTGGADQPQHF. The chain has TRBV9 and TRBJ1-5, with 9 bases lining up with TRBD1. CDR3 length: 15 residues. CDR1 is SGDLS, CDR2 YYNGEE, per germline. Trimming at V came to 4 bases and at J to 5 bases, leaving 7 bases not matched to a gene. Full variable domain (rest looked up from reference TRBV9 and TRBJ1-5): DSGVTQTPKHLITATGQRVTLRCSPRSGDLSVYWYQQSLDQGLQFLIQYYNGEERAKGNILERFSAQQFPDLHSELNLSSLELGDSALYFCASSTTGGADQPQHFGDGTRLSIL.

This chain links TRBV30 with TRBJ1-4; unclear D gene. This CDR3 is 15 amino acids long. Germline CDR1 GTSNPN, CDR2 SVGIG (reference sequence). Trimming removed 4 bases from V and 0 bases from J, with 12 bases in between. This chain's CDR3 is CAWTGGFATNEKLFF. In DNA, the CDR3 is TGTGCCTGGACCGGAGGGTTTGCAACTAATGAAAAACTGTTTTTT.

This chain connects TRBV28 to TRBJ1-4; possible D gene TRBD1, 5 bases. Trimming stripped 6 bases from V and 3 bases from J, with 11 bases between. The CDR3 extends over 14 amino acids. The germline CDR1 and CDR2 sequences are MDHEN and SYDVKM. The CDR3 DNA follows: TGTGCCAGCAGGTCATCCAGGGCTAATGAAAAACTGTTTTTT. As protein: CASRSSRANEKLFF.

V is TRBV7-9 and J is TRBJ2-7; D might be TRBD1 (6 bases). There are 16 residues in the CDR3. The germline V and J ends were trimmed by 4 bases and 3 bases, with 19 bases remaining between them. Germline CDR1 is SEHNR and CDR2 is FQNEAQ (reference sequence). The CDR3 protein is CASSSSTGQLHYEQYF. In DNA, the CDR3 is TGTGCCAGCAGCTCCTCGACCGGACAGCTCCACTACGAGCAGTACTTC.

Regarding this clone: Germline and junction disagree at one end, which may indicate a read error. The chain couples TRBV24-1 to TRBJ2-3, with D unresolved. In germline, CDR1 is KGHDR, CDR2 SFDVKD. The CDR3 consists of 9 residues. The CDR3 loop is CATSGGQHF. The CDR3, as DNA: TGTGCCACCAGTGGAGGCCAGCACTTT.

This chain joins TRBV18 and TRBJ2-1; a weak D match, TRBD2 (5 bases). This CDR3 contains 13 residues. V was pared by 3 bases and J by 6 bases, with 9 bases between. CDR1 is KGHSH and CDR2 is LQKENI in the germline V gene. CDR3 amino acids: CASSPPTSNEQFF. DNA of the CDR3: TGTGCCAGCTCACCCCCTACTAGCAATGAGCAGTTCTTC.

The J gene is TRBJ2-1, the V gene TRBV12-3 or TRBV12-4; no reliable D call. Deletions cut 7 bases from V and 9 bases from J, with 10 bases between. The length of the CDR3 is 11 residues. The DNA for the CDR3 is TGTGCCAGCATCGAGAACGGTGAGCAGTTCTTC. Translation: CASIENGEQFF.

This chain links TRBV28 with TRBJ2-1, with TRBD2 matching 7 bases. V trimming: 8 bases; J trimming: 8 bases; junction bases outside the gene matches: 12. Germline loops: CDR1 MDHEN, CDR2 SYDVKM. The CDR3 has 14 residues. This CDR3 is CASGRTGGNDEQFF. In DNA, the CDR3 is TGTGCCAGCGGACGAACGGGGGGTAACGATGAGCAGTTCTTC.

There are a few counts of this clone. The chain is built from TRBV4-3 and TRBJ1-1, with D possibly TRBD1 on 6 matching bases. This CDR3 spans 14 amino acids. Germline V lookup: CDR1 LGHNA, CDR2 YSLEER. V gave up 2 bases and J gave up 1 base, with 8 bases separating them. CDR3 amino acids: CASSQLQGNTEAFF. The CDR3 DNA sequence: TGCGCCAGCAGCCAACTACAGGGGAACACTGAAGCTTTCTTT.

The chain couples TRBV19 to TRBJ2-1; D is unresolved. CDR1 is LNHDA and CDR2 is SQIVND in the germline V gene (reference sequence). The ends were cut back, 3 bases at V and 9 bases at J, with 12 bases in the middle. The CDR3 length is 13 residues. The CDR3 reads CASSISSYSEQFF. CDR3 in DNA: TGTGCCAGTAGTATCAGTAGCTATAGTGAGCAGTTCTTC. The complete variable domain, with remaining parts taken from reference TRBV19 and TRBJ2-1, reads DGGITQSPKYLFRKEGQNVTLSCEQNLNHDAMYWYRQDPGQGLRLIYYSQIVNDFQKGDIAEGYSVSREKKESFPLTVTSAQKNPTAFYLCASSISSYSEQFFGPGTRLTVL.

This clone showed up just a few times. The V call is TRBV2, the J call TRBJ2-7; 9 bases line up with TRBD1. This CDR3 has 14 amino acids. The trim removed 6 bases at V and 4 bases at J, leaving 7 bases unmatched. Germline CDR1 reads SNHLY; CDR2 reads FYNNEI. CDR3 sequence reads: CASRATGTGYEQYF. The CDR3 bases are TGTGCCAGCAGAGCAACCGGGACAGGGTACGAGCAGTACTTC.

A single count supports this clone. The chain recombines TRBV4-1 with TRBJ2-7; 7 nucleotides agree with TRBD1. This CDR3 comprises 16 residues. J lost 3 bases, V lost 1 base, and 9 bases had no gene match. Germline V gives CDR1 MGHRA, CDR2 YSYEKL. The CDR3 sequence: CASSQGKKGDSYEQYF. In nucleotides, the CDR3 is TGCGCCAGCAGCCAAGGTAAAAAAGGGGACAGCTACGAGCAGTACTTC.

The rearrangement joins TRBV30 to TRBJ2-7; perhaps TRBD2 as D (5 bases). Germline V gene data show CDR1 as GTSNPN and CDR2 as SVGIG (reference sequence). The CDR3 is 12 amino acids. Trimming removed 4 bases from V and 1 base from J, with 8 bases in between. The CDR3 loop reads CAWTTGSYEQYF. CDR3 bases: TGTGCCTGGACCACGGGATCCTACGAGCAGTACTTC.

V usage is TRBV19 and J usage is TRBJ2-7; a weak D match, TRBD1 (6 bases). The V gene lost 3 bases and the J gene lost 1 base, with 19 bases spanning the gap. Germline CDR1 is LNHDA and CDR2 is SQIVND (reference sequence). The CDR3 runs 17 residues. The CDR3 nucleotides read TGTGCCAGTAGTATTTTATGGATAGGCGGACAGTCCTACGAGCAGTACTTC. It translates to CASSILWIGGQSYEQYF.

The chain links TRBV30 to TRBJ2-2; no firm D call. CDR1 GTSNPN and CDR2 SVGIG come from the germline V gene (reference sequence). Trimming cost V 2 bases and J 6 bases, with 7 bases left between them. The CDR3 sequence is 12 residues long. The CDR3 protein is CAWSPSAGELFF. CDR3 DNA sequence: TGTGCCTGGAGTCCCTCCGCCGGGGAGCTGTTTTTT.

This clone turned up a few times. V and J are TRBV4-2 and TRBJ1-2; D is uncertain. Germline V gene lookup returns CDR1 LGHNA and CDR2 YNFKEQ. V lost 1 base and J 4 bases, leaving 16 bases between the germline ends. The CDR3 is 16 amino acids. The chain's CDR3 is CASSQVVVKGGYGYTF. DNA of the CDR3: TGTGCCAGCAGCCAAGTAGTAGTTAAAGGAGGCTATGGCTACACCTTC.

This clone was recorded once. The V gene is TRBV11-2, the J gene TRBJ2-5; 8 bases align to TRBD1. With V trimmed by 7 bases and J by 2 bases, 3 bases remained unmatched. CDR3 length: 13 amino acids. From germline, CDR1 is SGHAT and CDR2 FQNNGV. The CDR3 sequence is CASNRQGQETQYF. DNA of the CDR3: TGTGCCAGCAACCGACAGGGGCAAGAGACCCAGTACTTC.

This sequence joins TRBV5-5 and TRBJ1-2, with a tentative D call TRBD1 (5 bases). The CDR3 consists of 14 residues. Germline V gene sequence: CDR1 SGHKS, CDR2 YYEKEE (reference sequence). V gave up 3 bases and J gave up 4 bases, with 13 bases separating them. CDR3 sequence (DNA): TGTGCCAGCAGCTCCAGCCAGGGCAGCTATGGCTACACCTTC. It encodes CASSSSQGSYGYTF.

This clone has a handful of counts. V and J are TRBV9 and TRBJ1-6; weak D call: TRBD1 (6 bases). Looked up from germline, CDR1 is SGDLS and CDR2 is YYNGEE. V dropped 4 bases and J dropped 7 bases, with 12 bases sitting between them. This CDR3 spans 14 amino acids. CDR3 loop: CASSLEGDNSPLHF. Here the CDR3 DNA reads TGTGCCAGCAGCCTCGAGGGGGACAATTCACCCCTCCACTTT.

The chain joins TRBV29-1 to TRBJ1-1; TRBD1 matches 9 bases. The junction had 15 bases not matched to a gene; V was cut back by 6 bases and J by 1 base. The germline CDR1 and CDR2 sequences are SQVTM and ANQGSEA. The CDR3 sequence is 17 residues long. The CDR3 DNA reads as TGCAGCGTGGCGAGAAGTCCCGGGACAGGGCGGAACACTGAAGCTTTCTTT. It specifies CSVARSPGTGRNTEAFF.

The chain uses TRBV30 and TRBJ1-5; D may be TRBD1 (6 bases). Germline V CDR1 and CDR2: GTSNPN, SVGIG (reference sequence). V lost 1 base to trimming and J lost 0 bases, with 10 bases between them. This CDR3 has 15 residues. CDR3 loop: CAWSAGHYSNQPQHF. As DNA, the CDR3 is TGTGCCTGGAGTGCGGGACACTATAGCAATCAGCCCCAGCATTTT.

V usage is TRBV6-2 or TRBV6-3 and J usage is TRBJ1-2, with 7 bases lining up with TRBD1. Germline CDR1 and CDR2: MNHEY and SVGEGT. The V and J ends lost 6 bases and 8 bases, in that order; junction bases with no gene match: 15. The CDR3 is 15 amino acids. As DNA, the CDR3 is TGTGCCAGCAGCCCGAGGTCGACAGGGTTGGACGGCTACACCTTC. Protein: CASSPRSTGLDGYTF.

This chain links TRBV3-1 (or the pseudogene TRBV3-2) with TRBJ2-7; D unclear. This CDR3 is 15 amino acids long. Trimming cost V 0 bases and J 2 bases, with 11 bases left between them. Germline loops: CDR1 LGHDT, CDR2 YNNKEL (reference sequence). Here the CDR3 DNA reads TGTGCCAGCAGCCAAGACGTAAGCGCTCCCTACGAGCAGTACTTC. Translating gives CASSQDVSAPYEQYF.

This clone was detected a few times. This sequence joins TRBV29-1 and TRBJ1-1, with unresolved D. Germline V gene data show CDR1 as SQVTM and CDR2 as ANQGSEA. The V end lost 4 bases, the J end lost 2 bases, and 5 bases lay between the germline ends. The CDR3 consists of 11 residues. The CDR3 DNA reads TGCAGCGTTGTCAGAAACACTGAAGCTTTCTTT. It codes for CSVVRNTEAFF.

This chain's CDR3 is CASSPEQGLREQFF. For the CDR3, the DNA is TGCGCCAGCAGCCCAGAACAGGGTCTCAGGGAGCAGTTCTTC. This chain uses TRBV5-1 with TRBJ2-1, with a possible D match to TRBD1 (6 bases). V was shortened by 4 bases and J by 10 bases, with 18 bases between the two germline ends. The CDR3 length is 14 residues. Germline-derived CDR1 and CDR2 are SGHRS and YFSETQ.

Here the CDR3 reads CSVGGTGNQPQHF. For the CDR3, the DNA is TGCAGCGTTGGTGGGACAGGGAATCAGCCCCAGCATTTT. V is TRBV29-1 and J is TRBJ1-5; 9 bases are shared with TRBD1. The CDR3 spans 13 residues. CDR1 SQVTM and CDR2 ANQGSEA come from the germline V gene. The ends lost 4 bases at V and 4 bases at J; junction bases unmatched: 2.

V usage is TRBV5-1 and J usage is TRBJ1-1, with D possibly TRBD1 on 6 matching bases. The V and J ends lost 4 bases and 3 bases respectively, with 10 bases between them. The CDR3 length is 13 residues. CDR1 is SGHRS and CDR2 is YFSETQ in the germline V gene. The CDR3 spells CASSAGADTEAFF. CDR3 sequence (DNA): TGCGCCAGCAGCGCAGGGGCGGACACTGAAGCTTTCTTT.

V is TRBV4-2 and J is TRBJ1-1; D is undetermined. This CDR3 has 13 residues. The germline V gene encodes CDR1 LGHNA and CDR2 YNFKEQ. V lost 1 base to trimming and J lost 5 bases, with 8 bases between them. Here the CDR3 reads CASSQADATEAFF. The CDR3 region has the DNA TGTGCCAGCAGCCAAGCTGATGCGACTGAAGCTTTCTTT.